Following are 20 T cell receptor beta chains from one sample sequenced in a study of cytomegalovirus exposure and HLA in healthy donors. A multiplex PCR was run with 60 Vbeta primers and 13 Jbeta primers. TCRdb's table, derived via immunoSEQ multiplex PCR, lists solely in-frame clones and lacks some. The table lists roughly 89,000 clones, over 75% of them singletons, with around 2% in the top ten. The specimen sequenced was PBMCs. These receptors all come from a man aged 18 to 29 in good health and CMV-seronegative.

This clone was found once. The V gene is TRBV6-6, the J gene TRBJ1-5, with no clear D. Trimming shortened V by 6 bases and J by 1 base, and 13 bases separated the two germline ends. Germline lookup yields CDR1 MNHNY and CDR2 SVGAGI (reference sequence). The CDR3 has 15 residues. Written as DNA, the CDR3 is TGTGCCAGCAGCCCCTCCTGGGAGAGCAATCAGCCCCAGCATTTT. This gives the protein CASSPSWESNQPQHF.

This chain connects TRBV6-5 to TRBJ2-5; D is unclear. CDR3 length equals 13 residues. Germline values: CDR1 MNHEY, CDR2 SVGAGI. Trimming removed 6 bases from V and 5 bases from J, with 13 bases in between. The CDR3 sequence is CASRKPAWETQYF. The CDR3 bases are TGTGCCAGCAGAAAGCCCGCGTGGGAGACCCAGTACTTC.

V is TRBV7-2 and J is TRBJ2-7; D call uncertain. There are 12 residues in the CDR3. The germline V gene has CDR1 SGHTA and CDR2 FQGNSA. Trimming shortened V by 0 bases and J by 2 bases, and 2 bases separated the two germline ends. The CDR3 nucleotides read TGTGCCAGCAGCTTAGCCGCCTACGAGCAGTACTTC. The encoded protein is CASSLAAYEQYF.

The CDR3 loop reads CASSYLPLDSPGDEQFF. For the CDR3, the DNA is TGCGCCAGCAGCTATTTGCCTCTAGACTCCCCCGGAGATGAGCAGTTCTTC. J is TRBJ2-1 and V is TRBV5-1; unclear D gene. CDR3 size: 17 residues. Trimming pared 3 bases from V and 8 bases from J, leaving 24 bases between. CDR1 SGHRS and CDR2 YFSETQ come from the germline V gene.

The chain couples TRBV30 to TRBJ1-4, with D perhaps TRBD1 (5 bases). V lost 5 bases and J lost 1, with 20 bases in between. The CDR3 contains 17 residues. Germline V gene data show CDR1 as GTSNPN and CDR2 as SVGIG (reference sequence). In DNA form, the CDR3 reads TGTGCCTGGGGACCTAAAATGCGGGGGGAAACTAATGAAAAACTGTTTTTT. It yields the protein CAWGPKMRGETNEKLFF.

This CDR3 is CAWSVPGGTYGYTF. DNA for the CDR3: TGTGCCTGGAGTGTACCAGGGGGCACGTATGGCTACACCTTC. The rearrangement uses TRBV30 and TRBJ1-2; 8 positions agree with TRBD1. The CDR3 runs to 14 residues. The V gene's germline CDR1 is GTSNPN and CDR2 SVGIG (reference sequence). V shed 0 bases, J shed 5 bases, and the junction held 5 bases outside the gene matches.

Of note for this clone: Other DNA sequences of this sample code for an identical CDR3. The chain carries TRBV19 and TRBJ1-3; unclear D gene. Per germline, CDR1 LNHDA and CDR2 SQIVND (reference sequence). V lost 6 bases and J lost 0, with 9 bases in between. CDR3 size: 14 residues. CDR3 in DNA: TGTGCCAGTAGCATTCAAGCCTCTGGAAACACCATATATTTT. Translated, it gives CASSIQASGNTIYF.

This clone was recorded only once. The genes are TRBV7-8 and TRBJ1-1, with 9 bases lining up with TRBD1. Germline CDR1 is SGHVS and CDR2 is FQNEAQ. The CDR3 contains 18 residues. Germline trimming cut 0 bases from V and 4 bases from J; bases unmatched to any gene: 12. CDR3 DNA sequence: TGTGCCAGCAGCTTAGCAGGCGGGACAGGGAGGGTTGGCACTGAAGCTTTCTTT. Translation: CASSLAGGTGRVGTEAFF. Full variable domain (outside the CDR3, taken from reference TRBV7-8 and TRBJ1-1): GAGVSQSPRYKVAKRGQDVALRCDPISGHVSLFWYQQALGQGPEFLTYFQNEAQLDKSGLPSDRFFAERPEGSVSTLKIQRTQQEDSAVYLCASSLAGGTGRVGTEAFFGQGTRLTVV.

On this clone: The missing conserved phenylalanine or tryptophan at the end of this CDR3 makes a read error likely. The rearrangement links TRBV2 to TRBJ1-1; possible D gene TRBD1, 6 bases. V dropped 6 bases and J dropped 2 bases, with 19 bases sitting between them. The CDR3 totals 16 residues. Germline V gene data show CDR1 as SNHLY and CDR2 as FYNNEI. The CDR3 sequence: CASSGAGWGLNTEAFL. CDR3 bases: TGTGCCAGCAGCGGGGCAGGATGGGGGCTCAACACTGAAGCTTTCCTT.

The V gene is TRBV9, the J gene TRBJ2-3, with 9 bases identical to TRBD1. V lost 0 bases, J lost 1 base, and 15 bases stayed unmatched. Germline V gene sequence: CDR1 SGDLS, CDR2 YYNGEE. There are 20 residues in the CDR3. Here the CDR3 DNA reads TGTGCCAGCAGCGTAGTCCACACCGGGACAGGGACCAGGCGCACAGATACGCAGTATTTT. As protein: CASSVVHTGTGTRRTDTQYF.

This chain uses TRBV30 with TRBJ2-3, with TRBD2 identical over 13 bases. This CDR3 has 13 residues. In germline, CDR1 is GTSNPN, CDR2 SVGIG (reference sequence). Trimming at V came to 7 bases and at J to 5 bases, leaving 3 bases not matched to a gene. As DNA, the CDR3 is TGTGCCTCCGGGACTAGCGGGATAGATACGCAGTATTTT. It codes for CASGTSGIDTQYF.

The rearrangement uses TRBV25-1 and TRBJ2-5; D is unresolved. The J call may not be correct, given that the DNA end is closer to TRBJ2-7. CDR1 MGHDK and CDR2 SYGVNS come from the germline V gene. This CDR3 has 16 amino acids. CDR3 protein: CASSPSPELTSYEQYF. The CDR3 region has the DNA TGTGCCAGCAGTCCCTCTCCGGAGTTAACCTCCTACGAGCAGTACTTC.

This chain uses TRBV27 with TRBJ2-1; possibly TRBD1 for D (5 bases). The CDR3 is made up of 15 amino acids. Germline CDR1 is MNHEY and CDR2 is SMNVEV (reference sequence). V lost 8 bases to trimming and J lost 0 bases, with 14 bases between them. DNA for the CDR3: TGTGCCAGCTCTAACAGGCCGAGCTCCTACAATGAGCAGTTCTTC. This gives the protein CASSNRPSSYNEQFF.

The chain combines TRBV14 with TRBJ1-2, with D perhaps matching TRBD1 (5 bases). The CDR3 has 13 residues. CDR1 SGHDN and CDR2 FVKESK come from the germline V gene. Trimming stripped 4 bases from V and 1 base from J, with 7 bases between. The CDR3 DNA sequence: TGTGCCAGCAGCCCGGACATTAACTATGGCTACACCTTC. Translating it yields CASSPDINYGYTF.

The V and J genes are TRBV5-5 and TRBJ1-2, with D tentatively TRBD1 (6 bases). Germline V gene lookup returns CDR1 SGHKS and CDR2 YYEKEE (reference sequence). V dropped 7 bases and J dropped 0 bases, with 13 bases sitting between them. The CDR3 contains 14 residues. The CDR3 region has the DNA TGTGCCAGCGGTCGGACAGCAGCTAACTATGGCTACACCTTC. This translates into CASGRTAANYGYTF.

This chain uses TRBV10-2 with TRBJ2-7; the match to TRBD2 covers 10 bases. Germline CDR1 reads WSHSY; CDR2 reads SAAADI. Germline trimming cut 3 bases from V and 0 bases from J; bases unmatched to any gene: 11. CDR3 length: 18 amino acids. CDR3 nucleotide sequence: TGCGCCAGCAGTGATAGCCTAGCGGGGGCCAGGAGCTCCTACGAGCAGTACTTC. It codes for CASSDSLAGARSSYEQYF.

The gene calls are TRBV2 and TRBJ2-7; no definite D call. In germline, CDR1 is SNHLY, CDR2 FYNNEI. The CDR3 is made up of 12 amino acids. V was pared by 2 bases and J by 4 bases, with 6 bases between. The CDR3 spells CASSEQDYEQYF. The CDR3 coding sequence is TGTGCCAGCAGTGAACAGGATTACGAGCAGTACTTC.

This chain links TRBV6-5 with TRBJ2-3; D not resolved. Germline V gene data show CDR1 as MNHEY and CDR2 as SVGAGI. The CDR3 has 12 amino acids. V lost 6 bases and J 6 bases, leaving 10 bases between the germline ends. In DNA, the CDR3 is TGTGCCAGCAGATCCGAGGTCGATACGCAGTATTTT. It specifies CASRSEVDTQYF.

This sequence joins TRBV10-2 and TRBJ2-7; D is ambiguous. Between the trimmed V and J ends, which lost 3 bases and 5 bases, there was a span of 2 bases. The CDR3 extends over 10 amino acids. CDR1 is WSHSY and CDR2 is SAAADI in the germline V gene. Written as DNA, the CDR3 is TGCGCCAGCAGTGATAACGAGCAGTACTTC. Its protein product is CASSDNEQYF.

The rearrangement uses TRBV6-5 and TRBJ2-1; D is perhaps TRBD1 (6 bases). Germline V gene lookup returns CDR1 MNHEY and CDR2 SVGAGI. Trimming shortened V by 6 bases and J by 3 bases, and 9 bases separated the two germline ends. The CDR3 is 13 amino acids. This chain's CDR3 is CASSLDSYNEQFF. DNA for the CDR3: TGTGCCAGCAGCCTGGACAGCTACAATGAGCAGTTCTTC.